Each of the 27 T cell receptor beta chains below was sequenced from the same sample in a study of T cells in Graves' hyperthyroidism and ophthalmopathy. RNA transcripts were the template for amplifying TCR beta CDR3 regions. TCR CDR3 underwent first-round RT-PCR with the HTBI primer set. From the multiplex PCR reads, TCRdb called clonotypes with MiXCR, one entry per CDR3 protein. The sample shows approximately 530,000 distinct CDR3 sequences, 15% to 20% of them seen only once. Sequencing was performed on blood. The receptors derive from a woman under 30 with Graves' hyperthyroidism.

This chain links TRBV5-1 with TRBJ2-7; 8 nucleotides match TRBD2. Germline-derived CDR1 and CDR2 are SGHRS and YFSETQ. CDR3 length equals 14 residues. Unmatched junction bases numbered 4, after V lost 0 bases and J lost 5 bases. CDR3: CASSLGGGPDEQYF. The CDR3 coding sequence is TGCGCCAGCAGCTTGGGCGGGGGGCCCGACGAGCAGTACTTC.

This clonotype was counted ten times or more. V and J are TRBV13 and TRBJ2-7, with 8 bases identical to TRBD1. This CDR3 has 14 residues. The V gene's germline CDR1 is PRHDT and CDR2 FYEKMQ (reference sequence). J lost 3 bases, V lost 4 bases, and 5 bases had no gene match. CDR3 sequence reads: CASSWDRRLYEQYF. CDR3 DNA sequence: TGTGCCAGCAGCTGGGACAGGCGCCTCTACGAGCAGTACTTC.

This clonotype was seen ten or more times. DNA of the CDR3: TGTGCCACCAGCAGAGCTTCAGGGCCGGGCACAGATACGCAGTATTTT. Translated: CATSRASGPGTDTQYF. The chain combines TRBV15 with TRBJ2-3; the D gene is possibly TRBD1 (5 bases). Germline CDR1 reads LNHNV; CDR2 reads YYDKDF (reference sequence). CDR3 length: 16 amino acids. V was pared by 1 base and J by 1 base, with 12 bases between.

This clonotype showed up many times. The V and J genes are TRBV12-3 or TRBV12-4 and TRBJ1-3; TRBD1 aligns across 10 bases. Trimming at V came to 4 bases and at J to 3 bases, leaving 6 bases not matched to a gene. This CDR3 spans 16 amino acids. Here the CDR3 DNA reads TGTGCCAGCAGTTACCCGACAGGGGGCAGTGGAAACACCATATATTTT. Translated, it gives CASSYPTGGSGNTIYF.

The sample holds a few counts of this clonotype. The CDR3: CASTPTDTQYF. The CDR3, as DNA: TGCGCCAGCACACCCACAGATACGCAGTATTTT. The chain recombines TRBV10-1 with TRBJ2-3; D is uncertain. V lost 7 bases and J lost 2, with 4 bases in between. The CDR3 spans 11 residues. Germline-derived CDR1 and CDR2 are WNHNN and SYGVQD (reference sequence).

This clonotype was seen more than once but under ten times. The J gene is TRBJ2-7, the V gene TRBV20-1; 11 nucleotides line up with TRBD2. Trimming cost V 0 bases and J 0 bases; bases outside gene matches: 13. The germline CDR1 and CDR2 sequences are DFQATT and SNEGSKA (reference sequence). The CDR3 spans 19 residues. The CDR3 reads CSARDQIAGGLTSSYEQYF. The CDR3 DNA reads as TGCAGTGCTAGAGATCAAATAGCGGGAGGGCTCACGAGCTCCTACGAGCAGTACTTC.

This chain joins TRBV6-1 and TRBJ2-1; D remains ambiguous. The CDR3 totals 15 residues. Germline-derived CDR1 and CDR2 are MNHNS and SASEGT. The V end lost 6 bases, the J end lost 0 bases, and 12 bases lay between the germline ends. In DNA, the CDR3 is TGTGCCAGCAGAGAAACACGGAGCTCCTACAATGAGCAGTTCTTC. It encodes CASRETRSSYNEQFF.

The chain couples TRBV27 to TRBJ2-2; no reliable D call. The germline CDR1 and CDR2 sequences are MNHEY and SMNVEV (reference sequence). This CDR3 has 13 amino acids. V dropped 7 bases and J dropped 1 base, with 7 bases sitting between them. The CDR3 bases are TGTGCCAGCAAATGGGGGAACACCGGGGAGCTGTTTTTT. It yields the protein CASKWGNTGELFF.

This clonotype was seen many times. This chain links TRBV28 with TRBJ2-7; unclear D gene. Trimming left V 2 bases short and J 3 bases short, with 11 bases between. This CDR3 has 14 amino acids. Per the germline V gene, CDR1 is MDHEN and CDR2 is SYDVKM. The CDR3 bases are TGTGCCAGCAGTTTACGGGTGGGAAGCTACGAGCAGTACTTC. This encodes CASSLRVGSYEQYF.

This clonotype occurred a few times. The CDR3 nucleotides are TGTGCCAGCAGTTACGGCAGATTGAGCACTGAAGCTTTCTTT. Protein sequence: CASSYGRLSTEAFF. The chain has TRBV6-2 or TRBV6-3 and TRBJ1-1; D uncertain. CDR3 length: 14 residues. Germline V gene sequence: CDR1 MNHEY, CDR2 SVGEGT. V lost 2 bases and J lost 4, with 11 bases in between.

The V gene is TRBV6-5, the J gene TRBJ1-3; D is uncertain. This CDR3 is built from 15 residues. Germline-derived CDR1 and CDR2 are MNHEY and SVGAGI. The V end was cut by 4 bases, the J end by 1 base, with 11 bases between. DNA for the CDR3: TGTGCCAGCAGTTCCTCGGGGTTTTCTGGAAACACCATATATTTT. Its protein product is CASSSSGFSGNTIYF.

There are many counts of this clonotype. The chain links TRBV6-2 or TRBV6-3 to TRBJ2-1; 7 nucleotides line up with TRBD1. The CDR3 totals 12 residues. Losses at the gene ends were 7 bases for V and 12 bases for J; bases not matched to a gene: 9. CDR1 is MNHEY and CDR2 is SVGEGT in the germline V gene. The CDR3 region has the DNA TGTGCCAGCAATACTAACAGGGGCGGGCAGTTCTTC. Residues: CASNTNRGGQFF.

The genes are TRBV4-1 and TRBJ2-7; the match to TRBD1 covers 7 bases. This CDR3 has 15 residues. Germline loops: CDR1 MGHRA, CDR2 YSYEKL. V shed 5 bases, J shed 2 bases, and the junction held 9 bases outside the gene matches. DNA of the CDR3: TGCGCCAGCAGCTTCACGACAGGGTCGACCTACGAGCAGTACTTC. Translated: CASSFTTGSTYEQYF.

The rearrangement uses TRBV27 and TRBJ2-7; D is ambiguous. This CDR3 spans 13 amino acids. Trimming took off 3 bases at V and 7 bases at J, with 13 bases between the two ends. Germline V gene lookup returns CDR1 MNHEY and CDR2 SMNVEV (reference sequence). The CDR3 region is CASSLASLGEQYF. In DNA, the CDR3 is TGTGCCAGCAGTTTGGCGAGTCTAGGGGAGCAGTACTTC.

This clonotype was observed a few times. The rearrangement uses TRBV7-6 and TRBJ1-2; 7 nucleotides match TRBD1. The CDR3 sequence is 16 residues long. CDR1 is SGHVS and CDR2 is FNYEAQ in the germline V gene. The J segment lost 2 bases and the V segment lost 2 bases, leaving 8 bases of the junction unmatched. The CDR3, as DNA: TGTGCCAGCAGCTTAACGACAGGGACTTTCAACTATGGCTACACCTTC. It codes for CASSLTTGTFNYGYTF.

The chain carries TRBV3-1 and TRBJ2-1; D gene ambiguous. The germline V and J ends were trimmed by 5 bases and 4 bases, with 9 bases remaining between them. The CDR3 has 13 amino acids. Germline CDR1 is LGHDT and CDR2 is YNNKEL (reference sequence). CDR3 in amino acids: CASSDRLYNEQFF. DNA for the CDR3: TGTGCCAGCAGCGATCGTTTGTACAATGAGCAGTTCTTC.

This clonotype was seen ten or more times. The rearrangement links TRBV11-2 to TRBJ2-3, with TRBD2 matching over 7 bases. Trimming took 1 base from V and 3 from J; bases not matched to a gene: 10. The CDR3 sequence is 17 residues long. Germline CDR1 and CDR2: SGHAT and FQNNGV. DNA of the CDR3: TGTGCCAGCAGCTTAGTGGGTTCGAAAGCGGGGACAGATACGCAGTATTTT. It specifies CASSLVGSKAGTDTQYF.

This clonotype was observed many times. The CDR3 DNA sequence: TGTGCCAGCAGGCCCCCGGCAGCCCAGAGCTCCTATAATTCACCCCTCCACTTT. It yields the protein CASRPPAAQSSYNSPLHF. The chain carries TRBV28 and TRBJ1-6; D gene uncertain. The CDR3 runs to 18 residues. Germline V CDR1 and CDR2: MDHEN, SYDVKM. V dropped 6 bases and J dropped 0 bases, with 18 bases sitting between them.

The sample holds many counts of this clonotype. The chain links TRBV18 to TRBJ1-1, with D maybe TRBD1 (6 bases). The germline V gene encodes CDR1 KGHSH and CDR2 LQKENI. CDR3 length: 13 residues. With 2 bases removed from V and 3 bases from J, the gap between germline ends came to 7 bases. The CDR3 here is CASSPGGHTEAFF. In nucleotides, the CDR3 is TGTGCCAGCTCACCAGGGGGGCACACTGAAGCTTTCTTT.

V and J are TRBV6-1 and TRBJ2-3, with D unresolved. V gave up 3 bases and J gave up 2 bases, with 15 bases separating them. Germline CDR1 is MNHNS and CDR2 is SASEGT. This CDR3 comprises 16 residues. Written as DNA, the CDR3 is TGTGCCAGCAGTGAGATGAACTTACATTCCACAGATACGCAGTATTTT. This sequence encodes CASSEMNLHSTDTQYF.

This clonotype was seen ten or more times. The chain uses TRBV20-1 and TRBJ2-7; D may be TRBD1 (6 bases). This CDR3 has 13 residues. Trimming cost V 3 bases and J 4 bases, with 13 bases left between them. Germline V gene data show CDR1 as DFQATT and CDR2 as SNEGSKA (reference sequence). CDR3 DNA sequence: TGCAGTGCTAGGGGGGCCCCCTTATACGAGCAGTACTTC. Protein sequence: CSARGAPLYEQYF.

This rearrangement joins TRBV6-4 to TRBJ2-7; 7 bases are a match to TRBD2. The CDR3 totals 14 residues. Germline CDR1 reads MRHNA; CDR2 reads SNTAGT. J lost 3 bases, V lost 8 bases, and 10 bases had no gene match. CDR3 DNA sequence: TGTGCCAGCCCCCTGGCTAGCGGAAACTACGAGCAGTACTTC. Amino acid sequence: CASPLASGNYEQYF.

The V gene is TRBV7-6, the J gene TRBJ2-5; TRBD1 matches 8 bases. From germline, CDR1 is SGHVS and CDR2 FNYEAQ. This CDR3 is built from 15 residues. The V gene end was trimmed by 1 base and the J gene end by 4 bases; junction bases not matched to a gene: 5. The CDR3 nucleotides read TGTGCCAGCAGCTTAGGGGACAGGACGATAGAGACCCAGTACTTC. It encodes CASSLGDRTIETQYF.

The sample holds many counts of this clonotype. This chain uses TRBV6-2 or TRBV6-3 with TRBJ1-2; D not resolved. CDR1 is MNHEY, CDR2 SVGEGT, per germline. V lost 6 bases and J lost 6, with 11 bases in between. There are 12 residues in the CDR3. CDR3: CASRKTGDGYTF. CDR3 DNA sequence: TGTGCCAGCAGGAAAACTGGGGATGGCTACACCTTC.

This chain uses TRBV11-3 with TRBJ2-5; D possibly matches TRBD1 or TRBD2 (6 bases each). CDR1 is SGHNT and CDR2 is YENEEA in the germline V gene. V shed 4 bases and J shed 5 bases, with 17 bases lying between them. This CDR3 region has 15 residues. CDR3 residues: CASSSHGGRWETQYF. The CDR3, as DNA: TGTGCCAGCAGCTCGCATGGGGGGCGCTGGGAGACCCAGTACTTC.

The gene calls are TRBV15 and TRBJ2-7; D gene uncertain. The CDR3 loop spans 14 amino acids. V was shortened by 1 base and J by 2 bases, with 9 bases between the two germline ends. Germline CDR1 LNHNV, CDR2 YYDKDF (reference sequence). In nucleotides, the CDR3 is TGTGCCACCAGCAGAGCCTACGTCCCCTACGAGCAGTACTTC. Amino acid sequence: CATSRAYVPYEQYF.

This clonotype has more than one count but fewer than ten. The V and J genes are TRBV4-1 and TRBJ2-1; D unclear. The CDR3 sequence is 12 residues long. V gave up 3 bases and J gave up 5 bases, with 5 bases separating them. Germline assignment: CDR1 MGHRA and CDR2 YSYEKL. For the CDR3, the DNA is TGCGCCAGCAGCCACCTAGACAATGAGCAGTTCTTC. Translated, it gives CASSHLDNEQFF.